This T cell receptor (beta chain) is from a study of technical replicates of blood from a few donors (dated by TCRdb to the late 2010s). As concerns this clone: Its antigen is still unknown. No clone much larger than this one lies a single base away; base qualities are absent.

Library method: the immunoSEQ multiplex PCR assay. Imported from immuneACCESS, the table was reduced by TCRdb to in-frame sequences with V and J called. These copies leave out some clones; in studies compared against another copy, an unresolved V gene accounts for under half, and the cause of the remainder is not known. For this sample the table gives about 88,000 clones, of which over 90% were detected only once. The ten largest clones add up to 0.25% of the sample. The specimen sequenced was T cells isolated from PBMCs. The receptor's source is a human donor in good health.

The sequence in DNA is TGTGCCATCACACAGGGTAGCTCCTACGAGCAGTACTTC. Translation gives CAITQGSSYEQYF. The chain couples TRBV10-3 to TRBJ2-7; TRBD1 is perhaps the D gene, given 6 matching bases. The germline ends are 10 bases apart after V is trimmed by 7 bases and J by 0 bases. Per the germline V gene, ENHRY is the CDR1 and SYGVKD is the CDR2. The CDR3, cysteine through phenylalanine, is 13 amino acids long. Solely the CDR3 DNA is kept, with 39 bases framed from the first base.